This TCR beta chain was sequenced for a study of T cells in Graves' hyperthyroidism and ophthalmopathy. There are 13 residues in the CDR3. V was shortened by 1 base and J by 10 bases, with 13 bases between the two germline ends. The germline V gene has CDR1 LGHDT and CDR2 YNNKEL (reference sequence). Regions amplified from RNA transcripts were the TCR beta CDR3 regions. The study used the HTBI primer set for a first-round RT-PCR of the TCR CDR3. TCRdb reprocessed the multiplex PCR reads via MiXCR and lists one record per CDR3 protein. The sample gives around 420,000 distinct CDR3 sequences, around 16% of which show up once; approximately 7.5% is in the top ten. This clonotype was counted at least ten times.

The material sequenced was blood. J is TRBJ1-2 and V is TRBV3-1; D is ambiguous. The sequence came from a woman aged 18-35 years with Graves' hyperthyroidism. CDR3 DNA sequence: TGTGCCAGCAGCCAAGGCCAAGGGAGGGACTACACCTTC. This codes for CASSQGQGRDYTF.